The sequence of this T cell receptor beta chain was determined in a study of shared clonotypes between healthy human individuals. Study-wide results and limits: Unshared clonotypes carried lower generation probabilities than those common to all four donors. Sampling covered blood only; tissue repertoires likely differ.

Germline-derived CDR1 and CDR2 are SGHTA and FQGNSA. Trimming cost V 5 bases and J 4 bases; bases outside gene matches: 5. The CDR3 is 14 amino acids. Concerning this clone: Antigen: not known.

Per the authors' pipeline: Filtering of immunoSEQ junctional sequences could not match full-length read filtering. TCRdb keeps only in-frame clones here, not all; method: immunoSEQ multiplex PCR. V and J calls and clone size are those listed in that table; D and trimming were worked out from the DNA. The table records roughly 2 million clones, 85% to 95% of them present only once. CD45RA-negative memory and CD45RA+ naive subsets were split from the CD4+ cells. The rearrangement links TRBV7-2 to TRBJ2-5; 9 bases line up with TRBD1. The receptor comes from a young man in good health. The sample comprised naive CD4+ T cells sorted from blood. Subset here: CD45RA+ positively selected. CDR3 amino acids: CASSADRGRETQYF. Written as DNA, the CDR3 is TGTGCCAGCAGCGCCGACAGGGGGAGAGAGACCCAGTACTTC.